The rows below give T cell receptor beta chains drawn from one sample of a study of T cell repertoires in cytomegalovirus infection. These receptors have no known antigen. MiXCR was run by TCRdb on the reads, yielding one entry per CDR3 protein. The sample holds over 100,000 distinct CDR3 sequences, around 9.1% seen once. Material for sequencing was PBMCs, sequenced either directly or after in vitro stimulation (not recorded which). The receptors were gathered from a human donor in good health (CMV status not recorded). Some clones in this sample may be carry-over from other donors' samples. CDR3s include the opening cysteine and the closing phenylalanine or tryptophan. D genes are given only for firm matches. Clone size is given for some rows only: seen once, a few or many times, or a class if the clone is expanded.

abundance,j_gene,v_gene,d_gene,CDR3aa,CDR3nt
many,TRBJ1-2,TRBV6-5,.,CASSYSGRADGYTF,TGTGCCAGCAGTTACTCGGGCAGGGCTGATGGCTACACCTTC
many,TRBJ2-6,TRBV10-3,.,CAIRKTIQGAGANVLTF,TGTGCCATCAGGAAGACGATACAGGGCGCCGGGGCCAACGTCCTGACTTTC
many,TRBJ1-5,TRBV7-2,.,CASSQSGVSNQPQHF,TGTGCCAGCAGCCAGAGCGGGGTGAGCAATCAGCCCCAGCATTTT
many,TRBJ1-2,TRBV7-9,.,CASEDQQPNYGYTF,TGTGCCAGCGAAGATCAGCAACCTAACTATGGCTACACCTTC
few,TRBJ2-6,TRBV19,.,CASTPTSSGANVLTF,TGTGCCAGTACCCCAACTAGTTCTGGGGCCAACGTCCTGACTTTC
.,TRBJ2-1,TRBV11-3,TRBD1,CASSTTGANEQFF,TGTGCCAGCAGCACTACAGGGGCCAATGAGCAGTTCTTC
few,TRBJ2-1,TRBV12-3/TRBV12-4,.,CASSLTPRPDEQFF,TGTGCCAGCAGTTTAACCCCCCGGCCGGATGAGCAGTTCTTC
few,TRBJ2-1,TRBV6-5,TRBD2,CASSYSTSGTNNEQFF,TGTGCCAGCAGTTACTCGACTAGCGGGACCAACAATGAGCAGTTCTTC
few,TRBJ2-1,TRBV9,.,CASSVLGNEQFF,TGTGCCAGCAGCGTGTTAGGCAATGAGCAGTTCTTC
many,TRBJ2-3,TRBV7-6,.,CASSLARSTDTQYF,TGTGCCAGCAGCTTAGCGAGGAGCACAGATACGCAGTATTTT
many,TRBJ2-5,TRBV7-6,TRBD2,CASSLALAGGLGETQYF,TGTGCCAGCAGTTTAGCACTAGCGGGAGGGCTCGGCGAGACCCAGTACTTC
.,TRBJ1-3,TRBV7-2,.,CASSSGQARPTIYF,TGTGCCAGCAGCTCCGGACAAGCGAGACCCACCATATATTTT
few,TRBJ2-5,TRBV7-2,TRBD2,CASTPTSVLGTQYF,TGTGCCAGCACCCCGACTAGCGTCCTTGGGACCCAGTACTTC
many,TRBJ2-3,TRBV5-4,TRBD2,CASSFTSGGGTDTQYF,TGTGCCAGCAGCTTTACTAGCGGGGGCGGCACAGATACGCAGTATTTT
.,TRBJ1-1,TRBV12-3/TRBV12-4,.,CASSFLEILNTEAFF,TGTGCCAGCAGTTTCCTTGAAATCCTGAACACTGAAGCTTTCTTT
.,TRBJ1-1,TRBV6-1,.,CASSEAPAGREGEAFF,TGTGCCAGCAGTGAAGCCCCCGCCGGGCGGGAGGGTGAAGCTTTCTTT
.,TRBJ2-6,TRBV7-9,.,CASSSAGANVLTF,TGTGCCAGCAGTTCGGCCGGGGCCAACGTCCTGACTTTC
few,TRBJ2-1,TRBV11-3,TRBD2,CASSLGLATYNEQFF,TGTGCCAGCAGCTTAGGACTAGCGACCTACAATGAGCAGTTCTTC
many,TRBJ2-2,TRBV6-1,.,CAIASAGGAGTGELFF,TGTGCCATCGCCTCCGCCGGGGGAGCAGGGACCGGGGAGCTGTTTTTT
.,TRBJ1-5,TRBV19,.,CASSHIQSPGQPQHF,TGTGCCAGTAGCCACATCCAAAGCCCGGGTCAGCCCCAGCATTTT
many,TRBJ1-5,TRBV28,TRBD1,CASSFSLLGQGASQPQHF,TGTGCCAGCAGTTTTTCTCTCCTTGGACAGGGGGCCTCACAGCCCCAGCATTTT
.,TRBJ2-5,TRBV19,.,CASWDRAGGETQYF,TGTGCCAGTTGGGACCGCGCCGGAGGCGAGACCCAGTACTTC
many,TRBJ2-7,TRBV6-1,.,CASSPNDVSYEQYF,TGTGCCAGCAGCCCGAACGACGTATCCTACGAGCAGTACTTC
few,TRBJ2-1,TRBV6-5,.,CASSSLGPHNEQFF,TGTGCCAGCAGTTCCCTGGGACCACACAATGAGCAGTTCTTC
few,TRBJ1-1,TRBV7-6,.,CASSLAAGQTEAFF,TGTGCCAGCAGCTTAGCTGCGGGGCAGACTGAAGCTTTCTTT
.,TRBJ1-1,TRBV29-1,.,CSVQPGRDTEAFF,TGCAGCGTCCAGCCCGGGAGAGATACTGAAGCTTTCTTT
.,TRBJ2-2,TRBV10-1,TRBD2,CASSLAEETGELFF,TGCGCCAGCAGCCTAGCGGAGGAGACCGGGGAGCTGTTTTTT
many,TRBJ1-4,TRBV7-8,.,CASSFGQGGANEKLFF,TGTGCCAGCAGCTTTGGCCAAGGGGGAGCTAATGAAAAACTGTTTTTT
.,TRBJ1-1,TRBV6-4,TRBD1,CASNRGRGTEAFF,TGTGCCAGCAACAGGGGTCGCGGCACTGAAGCTTTCTTT
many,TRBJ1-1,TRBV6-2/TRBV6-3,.,CASSTTLNYFPTEAFF,TGTGCCAGCAGCACGACCCTCAATTACTTCCCCACTGAAGCTTTCTTT
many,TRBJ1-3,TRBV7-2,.,CASSLGSSGNTIYF,TGTGCCAGCAGCTTAGGCAGCTCTGGAAACACCATATATTTT
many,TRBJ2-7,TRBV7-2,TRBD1,CASSLGGGGEQYF,TGTGCCAGCAGCTTAGGAGGGGGCGGTGAGCAGTACTTC
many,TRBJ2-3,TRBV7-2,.,CASSLPPLAVRTDTQYF,TGTGCCAGCAGCTTACCTCCTTTAGCAGTGCGCACGGATACGCAGTATTTT
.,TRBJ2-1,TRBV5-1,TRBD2,CASSLSGSPDEQFF,TGCGCCAGCAGCTTGAGCGGGAGTCCCGATGAGCAGTTCTTC
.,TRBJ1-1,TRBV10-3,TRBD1,CAISEANRGVNTEAFF,TGTGCCATCAGTGAGGCAAACAGGGGGGTGAACACTGAAGCTTTCTTT
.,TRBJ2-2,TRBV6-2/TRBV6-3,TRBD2,CASSGLARTGELFF,TGTGCCAGCAGTGGACTAGCTCGCACCGGGGAGCTGTTTTTT
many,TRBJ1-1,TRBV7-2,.,CASSPPTEAFF,TGTGCCAGCAGCCCCCCCACTGAAGCTTTCTTT
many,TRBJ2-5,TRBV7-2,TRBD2,CASSSNSGSSRETQYF,TGTGCCAGCAGCTCCAATAGCGGGAGTTCTCGAGAGACCCAGTACTTC
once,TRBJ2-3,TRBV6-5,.,CASSYSGTVGDTQYF,TGTGCCAGCAGTTACTCGGGGACCGTGGGAGATACGCAGTATTTT
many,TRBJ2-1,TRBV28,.,CASSLGDWTHNEQFF,TGTGCCAGCAGTTTAGGGGACTGGACCCACAATGAGCAGTTCTTC
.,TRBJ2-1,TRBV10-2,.,CASSESLTGLINEQFF,TGCGCCAGCAGTGAGTCACTAACGGGACTTATCAATGAGCAGTTCTTC
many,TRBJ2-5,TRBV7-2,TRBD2,CASSLSSSGQETQYF,TGTGCCAGCAGCTTAAGTTCTAGCGGCCAAGAGACCCAGTACTTC
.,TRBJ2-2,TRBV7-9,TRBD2,CASSLVRLAGGRHTGELFF,TGTGCCAGCAGCTTAGTTAGGCTAGCGGGAGGTCGGCACACCGGGGAGCTGTTTTTT
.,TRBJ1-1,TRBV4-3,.,CASSQESGLRTEAFF,TGCGCCAGCAGCCAAGAATCAGGTCTGCGGACTGAAGCTTTCTTT
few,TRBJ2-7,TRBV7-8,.,CASSLIGGESYEQYF,TGTGCCAGCAGCTTAATAGGTGGTGAATCCTACGAGCAGTACTTC